A single sample is the source of the 7 T cell receptor beta chains below, sequenced in a study of Ad26.COV2.S vaccination and SARS-CoV-2 variants. Treatment meaning: roughly 19 received Ad26.COV2.S at low or high dose, single or two shots; 5 received placebo; per-sample allocation not given. All samples were drawn on day 63, counting from the first vaccine or placebo injection. The table came from immunoSEQ multiplex PCR; TCRdb's copy has only in-frame clones and leaves some out. The sample comprises hundreds of thousands of clones, around nine tenths of which are singletons, and roughly a tenth rests with the top ten. Sequencing used peripheral blood, obtained in a trial of Ad26.COV2.S vaccine versus placebo. The source of these receptors is a person aged 18-60 years who received the Ad26.COV2.S COVID-19 vaccine or a placebo.

V and J are TRBV28 and TRBJ1-5, with TRBD1 identical over 7 bases. This CDR3 spans 16 amino acids. Per the germline V gene, CDR1 is MDHEN and CDR2 is SYDVKM. Germline trimming cut 1 base from V and 1 base from J; bases unmatched to any gene: 4. The CDR3 loop reads CASSLSTGPSNQPQHF. CDR3 bases: TGTGCCAGCAGTTTATCGACAGGGCCAAGCAATCAGCCCCAGCATTTT.

In this sample, this clone turned up a few times. The chain employs TRBV27 and TRBJ2-5, with TRBD2 matching 9 bases. Germline assignment: CDR1 MNHEY and CDR2 SMNVEV (reference sequence). This CDR3 is built from 13 residues. The trim removed 10 bases at V and 5 bases at J, leaving 8 bases unmatched. CDR3 amino acids: CATAGGRRETQYF. The CDR3 DNA follows: TGTGCCACTGCGGGGGGGCGACGGGAGACCCAGTACTTC.

The V gene is TRBV2, the J gene TRBJ2-5; no clear D gene. The ends were cut back, 7 bases at V and 5 bases at J, with 14 bases in the middle. The CDR3 totals 13 residues. Per the germline V gene, CDR1 is SNHLY and CDR2 is FYNNEI. The DNA of the CDR3 is TGTGCCAGCACCCTGAACCTCAGGGAGACCCAGTACTTC. Amino acid sequence: CASTLNLRETQYF.

This clone was observed at least ten times. Here the CDR3 reads CASKGTFITEAFF. The CDR3 DNA follows: TGTGCCAGCAAAGGGACATTTATTACTGAAGCTTTCTTT. The chain employs TRBV2 and TRBJ1-1; tentatively, D is TRBD1 (6 bases). CDR1 is SNHLY, CDR2 FYNNEI, per germline. The ends were cut back, 7 bases at V and 5 bases at J, with 14 bases in the middle. The CDR3 has 13 amino acids. Complete variable domain (other parts from reference TRBV2 and TRBJ1-1): EPEVTQTPSHQVTQMGQEVILRCVPISNHLYFYWYRQILGQKVEFLVSFYNNEISEKSEIFDDQFSVERPDGSNFTLKIRSTKLEDSAMYFCASKGTFITEAFFGQGTRLTVV.

The chain joins TRBV5-6 to TRBJ2-7; 11 bases match TRBD1. The ends lost 4 bases at V and 3 bases at J; junction bases unmatched: 9. There are 16 residues in the CDR3. Germline CDR1 and CDR2: SGHDT and YYEEEE. Written as DNA, the CDR3 is TGTGCCAGCAGCCAAACAAGAGGGACAGGGGGCTACGAGCAGTACTTC. The encoded protein is CASSQTRGTGGYEQYF.

The chain has TRBV28 and TRBJ1-2; tentative D call: TRBD1 (6 bases). CDR3 length: 13 amino acids. Looked up from germline, CDR1 is MDHEN and CDR2 is SYDVKM. V was pared by 1 base and J by 8 bases, with 11 bases between. In nucleotides, the CDR3 is TGTGCCAGCAGTTTATCCCGGGGGCCGGGCTACACCTTC. This sequence encodes CASSLSRGPGYTF.

This clone was picked up one time. The V call is TRBV6-6, the J call TRBJ2-1; perhaps TRBD1 as D (5 bases). This CDR3 comprises 11 residues. Germline-derived CDR1 and CDR2 are MNHNY and SVGAGI (reference sequence). Trimming pared 6 bases from V and 7 bases from J, leaving 7 bases between. In DNA, the CDR3 is TGTGCCAGCAGCCAGGGAAATGAGCAGTTCTTC. Its translation is CASSQGNEQFF.